This TCR beta chain was identified in a study of blood T cell repertoires in COVID-19 (TCRdb year 2020). The study in broad terms: The collaborator samples originated in the United States, Italy and Spain and spanned the acute and convalescent phases of COVID-19. The material from the prospective study consisted of cDNA or gDNA derived from T cells, B-cell-depleted T cells, or PBMCs. The dataset comprised deeply sampled blood TCRbeta repertoires from subjects exposed to, actively infected with, or recovered from COVID-19. The repertoires were released in a freely available public database intended as a resource for research on the immune response to SARS-CoV-2. The samples were drawn from two sources: the first 160 participants of the ongoing ImmuneRACE study, and 1,254 subjects contributed by 6 global collaborators. Sample metadata almost always included a de-identified subject ID, COVID-19 status, age in years and sex. Where available, HLA class I and class II types were obtained from metadata supplied by the sample provider rather than from assay-based typing. The research as a whole found: The amount of clinical and demographic metadata varied by source and participant and was provided uncurated.

In Seattle, one collaborating source enrolled patients while the infection was active and tracked those patients longitudinally over the course of disease. Each collaborating institution followed its own protocols to collect whole blood in K2EDTA tubes. For TCRbeta analysis, collaborators shipped samples as frozen whole blood, isolated PBMCs, or DNA extracted from either of those sample types. Notes on this clone: Its antigen remains undetermined. No quality values exist for individual bases; no much larger clone is one base distant.

TCRbeta CDR3 regions were amplified from genomic DNA by means of the immunoSEQ Assay, a bias-controlled multiplex PCR. The authors processed their data as follows. Within the assay, amplification of reference gene primers was used to estimate how many nucleated cells each sample contained. Sequence reads were collapsed and filtered to measure the absolute abundance of every unique TCRbeta CDR3 rearrangement. For each sample, productive Simpson clonality was calculated by taking the square root of Simpson's diversity index across productive rearrangements. TCRdb re-hosts the immuneACCESS table, in-frame sequences only. Its copies lack some clones; in the studies checked, an unresolved V gene accounts for under half of them, and the cause for the rest is not known. V and J calls plus clone size are reproduced from that table; the DNA served to infer D and trimming. The sample has 150,000 to 200,000 clones on record, 80% to 85% of them singletons. Roughly 14% of the sample is in the top ten clones.

The trim is 11 bases for V and 3 bases for J, with a gap of 17 bases between the germline ends. Reading from cysteine to phenylalanine, the CDR3 counts 14 amino acids. Only the CDR3 DNA stays, 42 bases, in frame from base 1. Per the germline V gene, SNHLY is the CDR1 and FYNNEI is the CDR2. The sequenced sample was peripheral blood. The chain couples TRBV2 to TRBJ1-3; the D gene remains uncertain. This receptor was taken from a woman in her 70s with COVID-19, enrolled during active disease. The CDR3: CASKWEGYGNTIYF. Read as DNA, the sequence is TGTGCCTCAAAATGGGAGGGTTATGGAAACACCATATATTTT.